Given below is one T cell receptor beta chain in context. Libraries were prepared by immunoSEQ multiplex PCR; TCRdb keeps only in-frame clonotypes and omits some of them. This table has 130,000 to 150,000 clones, around nine tenths appearing once. The sample comes from a study of T cell responses to AZD1222 COVID-19 vaccine. CDR1 is SGDLS and CDR2 is YYNGEE in the germline V gene. The V segment lost 4 bases and the J segment 0 bases; nucleotides outside the gene matches: 2. The CDR3 is 15 residues long. The clonotype comes from an adult in good health. The chain links TRBV9 to TRBJ2-1, with 9 bases lining up with TRBD1. The sequencing used peripheral blood, collected on day 0 of MenACWY control vaccination. The CDR3 nucleotides read TGTGCCAGCAGCACGGGACAGGGCTCCTACAATGAGCAGTTCTTC. Protein sequence: CASSTGQGSYNEQFF.